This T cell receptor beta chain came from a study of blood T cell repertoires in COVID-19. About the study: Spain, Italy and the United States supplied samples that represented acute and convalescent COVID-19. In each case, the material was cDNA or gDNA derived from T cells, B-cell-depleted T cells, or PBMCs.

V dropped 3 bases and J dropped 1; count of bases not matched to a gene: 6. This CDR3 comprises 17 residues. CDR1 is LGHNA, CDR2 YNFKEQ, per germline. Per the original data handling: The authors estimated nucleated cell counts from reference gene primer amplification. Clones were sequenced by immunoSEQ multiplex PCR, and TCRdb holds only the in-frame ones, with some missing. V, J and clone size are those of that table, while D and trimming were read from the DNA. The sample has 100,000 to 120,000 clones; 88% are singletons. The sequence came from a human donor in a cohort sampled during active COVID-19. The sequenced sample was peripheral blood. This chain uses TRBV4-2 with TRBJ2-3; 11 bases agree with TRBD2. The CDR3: CASSHTPTSGGTDTQYF. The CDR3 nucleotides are TGTGCCAGCAGCCATACACCGACTAGCGGGGGCACAGATACGCAGTATTTT.